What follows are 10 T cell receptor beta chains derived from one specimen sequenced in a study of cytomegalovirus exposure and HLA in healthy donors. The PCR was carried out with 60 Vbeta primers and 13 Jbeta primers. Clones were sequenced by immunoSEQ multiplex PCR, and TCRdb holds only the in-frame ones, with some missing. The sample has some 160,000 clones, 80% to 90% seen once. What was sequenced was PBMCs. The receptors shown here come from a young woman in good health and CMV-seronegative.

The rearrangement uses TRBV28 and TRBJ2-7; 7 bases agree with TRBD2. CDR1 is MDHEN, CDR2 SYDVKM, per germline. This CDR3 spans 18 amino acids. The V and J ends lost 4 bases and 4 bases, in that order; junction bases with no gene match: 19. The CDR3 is CASSYPPGVAGTVYEQYF. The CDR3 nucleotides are TGTGCCAGCAGTTACCCACCTGGAGTAGCGGGTACAGTGTACGAGCAGTACTTC.

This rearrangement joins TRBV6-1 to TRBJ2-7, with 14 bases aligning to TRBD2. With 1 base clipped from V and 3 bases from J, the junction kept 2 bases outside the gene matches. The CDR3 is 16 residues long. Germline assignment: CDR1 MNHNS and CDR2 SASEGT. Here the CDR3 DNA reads TGTGCCAGCAGTGAAGGACTAGCGGGAGGGGGCTACGAGCAGTACTTC. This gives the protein CASSEGLAGGGYEQYF.

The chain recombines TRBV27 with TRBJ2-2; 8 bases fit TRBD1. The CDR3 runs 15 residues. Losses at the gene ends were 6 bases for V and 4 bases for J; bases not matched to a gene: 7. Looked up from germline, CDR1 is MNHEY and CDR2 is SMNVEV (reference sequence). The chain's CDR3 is CASRAGGGSTGELFF. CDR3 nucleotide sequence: TGTGCCAGCAGAGCAGGGGGCGGCAGCACCGGGGAGCTGTTTTTT.

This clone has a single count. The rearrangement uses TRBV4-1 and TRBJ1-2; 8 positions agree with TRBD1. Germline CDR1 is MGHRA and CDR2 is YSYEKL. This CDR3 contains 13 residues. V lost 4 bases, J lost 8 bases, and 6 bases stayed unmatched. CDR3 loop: CASSPAGTGGYTF. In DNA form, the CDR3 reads TGCGCCAGCAGCCCAGCCGGGACAGGAGGCTACACCTTC.

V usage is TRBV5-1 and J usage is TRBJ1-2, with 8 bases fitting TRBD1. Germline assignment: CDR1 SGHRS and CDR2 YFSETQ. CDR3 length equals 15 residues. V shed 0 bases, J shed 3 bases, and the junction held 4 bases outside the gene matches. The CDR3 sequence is CASSLGADRDYGYTF. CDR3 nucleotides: TGCGCCAGCAGCTTGGGGGCGGACAGGGACTATGGCTACACCTTC.

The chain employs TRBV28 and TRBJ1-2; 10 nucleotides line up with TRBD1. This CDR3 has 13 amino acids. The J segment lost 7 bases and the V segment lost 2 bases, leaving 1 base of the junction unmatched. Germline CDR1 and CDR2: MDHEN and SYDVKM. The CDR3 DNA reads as TGTGCCAGCAGTTTAGGACAGGGGGGTGGCTACACCTTC. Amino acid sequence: CASSLGQGGGYTF.

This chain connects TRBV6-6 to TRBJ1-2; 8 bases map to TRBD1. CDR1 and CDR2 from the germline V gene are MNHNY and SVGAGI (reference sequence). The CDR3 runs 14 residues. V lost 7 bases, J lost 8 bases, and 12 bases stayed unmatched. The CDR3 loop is CASKRGGQGGGYTF. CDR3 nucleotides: TGTGCCAGCAAGCGGGGCGGACAGGGCGGGGGCTACACCTTC.

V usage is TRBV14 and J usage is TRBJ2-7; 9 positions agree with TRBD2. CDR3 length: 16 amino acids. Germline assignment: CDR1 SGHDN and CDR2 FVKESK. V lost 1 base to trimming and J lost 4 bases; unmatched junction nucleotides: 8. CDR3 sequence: CASSQVQGLALYEQYF. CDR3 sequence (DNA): TGTGCCAGCAGCCAAGTGCAGGGACTAGCTTTATACGAGCAGTACTTC. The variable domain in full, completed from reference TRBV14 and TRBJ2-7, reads EAGVTQFPSHSVIEKGQTVTLRCDPISGHDNLYWYRRVMGKEIKFLLHFVKESKQDESGMPNNRFLAERTGGTYSTLKVQPAELEDSGVYFCASSQVQGLALYEQYFGPGTRLTVT.

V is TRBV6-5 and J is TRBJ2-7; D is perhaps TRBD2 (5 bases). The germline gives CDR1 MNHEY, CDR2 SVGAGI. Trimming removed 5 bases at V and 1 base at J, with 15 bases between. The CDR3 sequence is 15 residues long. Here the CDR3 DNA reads TGTGCCAGCAGTGGGAGCGGAGTCGGGTCCTACGAGCAGTACTTC. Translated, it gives CASSGSGVGSYEQYF.

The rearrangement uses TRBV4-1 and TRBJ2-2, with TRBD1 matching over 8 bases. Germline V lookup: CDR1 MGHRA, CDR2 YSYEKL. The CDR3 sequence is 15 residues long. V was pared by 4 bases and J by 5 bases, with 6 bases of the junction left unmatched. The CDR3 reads CASSRDRGNTGELFF. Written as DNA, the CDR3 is TGCGCCAGCAGCCGCGACAGGGGAAATACCGGGGAGCTGTTTTTT.